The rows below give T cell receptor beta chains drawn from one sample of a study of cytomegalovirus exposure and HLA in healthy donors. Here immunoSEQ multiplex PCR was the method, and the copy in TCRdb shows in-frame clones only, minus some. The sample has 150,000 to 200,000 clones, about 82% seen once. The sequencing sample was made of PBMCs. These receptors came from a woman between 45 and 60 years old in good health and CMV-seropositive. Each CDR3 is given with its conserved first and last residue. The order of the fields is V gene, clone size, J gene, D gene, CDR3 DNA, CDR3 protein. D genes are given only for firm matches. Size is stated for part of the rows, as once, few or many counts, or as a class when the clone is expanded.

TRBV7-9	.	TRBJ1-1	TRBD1	TGTGCCAGCAGCTCCGGGACAGGGTGGGAAAACACTGAAGCTTTCTTT	CASSSGTGWENTEAFF
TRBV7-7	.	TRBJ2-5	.	TGTGCTAGCAGCCTCGGCGGGCGAGAGACCCAGTACTTC	CASSLGGRETQYF
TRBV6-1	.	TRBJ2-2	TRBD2	TGTGCCAGCAGTGAATTGGGAGGGTCCGGGGAGCTGTTTTTT	CASSELGGSGELFF
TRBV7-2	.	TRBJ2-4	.	TGTGCCAGCAGCTTAAACGGAGCCAAAAACATTCAGTACTTC	CASSLNGAKNIQYF
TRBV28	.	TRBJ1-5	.	TGTGCCAGCAGCTATCCCTCTTTCAATCAGCCCCAGCATTTT	CASSYPSFNQPQHF
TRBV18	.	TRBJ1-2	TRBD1	TGTGCCAGCTCACCGGACAGGCGCCCCACTACGGATGGCTACACCTTC	CASSPDRRPTTDGYTF
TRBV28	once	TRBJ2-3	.	TGTGCCAGCAGTTCTCTCGATACGCAGTATTTT	CASSSLDTQYF
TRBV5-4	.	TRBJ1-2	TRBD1	TGTGCCAGCAGCTTAGGAATACTAGGACAGGGAGATGGCTACACCTTC	CASSLGILGQGDGYTF
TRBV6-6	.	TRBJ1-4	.	TGTGCCAGCAGTTACCGAGCGAATCCAACTAATGAAAAACTGTTTTTT	CASSYRANPTNEKLFF
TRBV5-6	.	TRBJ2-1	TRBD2	TGTGCCAGCAGCGGGACTAGCGGGAGCTCCTACAATGAGCAGTTCTTC	CASSGTSGSSYNEQFF
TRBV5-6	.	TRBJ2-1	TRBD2	TGTGCCAGCAGCTTAAGAAGCGGGAAATGGGGTGAGCAGTTCTTC	CASSLRSGKWGEQFF
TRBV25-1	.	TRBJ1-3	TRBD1	TGTGCCAGCAGTGGGGACAGGGGGCGCGGTGGAAACACCATATATTTT	CASSGDRGRGGNTIYF
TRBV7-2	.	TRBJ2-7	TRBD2	TGTGCCAGCAGCTCGATAGCGGGAGCTAACTACGAGCAGTACTTC	CASSSIAGANYEQYF
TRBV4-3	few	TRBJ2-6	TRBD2	TGCGCCAGCAGCCAAGACGTGGACGGGGGGTATGGGGCCAACGTCCTGACTTTC	CASSQDVDGGYGANVLTF
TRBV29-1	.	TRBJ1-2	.	TGCAGCGTCGATAGACAGATCCATGGCTACACCTTC	CSVDRQIHGYTF
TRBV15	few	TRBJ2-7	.	TGTGCCACCAGCAGAGGGACCGCGGGGTTGGAAGACGAGCAGTACTTC	CATSRGTAGLEDEQYF
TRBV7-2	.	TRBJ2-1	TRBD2	TGTGCCAGCAGCTTAGTGGCGACTAGCGGCTCCTACAATGAGCAGTTCTTC	CASSLVATSGSYNEQFF
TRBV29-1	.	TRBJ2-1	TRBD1	TGCAGCGACGCGGGACAGGGCTATGAGCAGTTCTTC	CSDAGQGYEQFF
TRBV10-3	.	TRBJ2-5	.	TGTGCCATCAGGGTTGATAGGGGAGAGACCCAGTACTTC	CAIRVDRGETQYF
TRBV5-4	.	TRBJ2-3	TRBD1	TGTGCCAGCAGCTTGGTCACAGGGGGCTCGCAGTATTTT	CASSLVTGGSQYF
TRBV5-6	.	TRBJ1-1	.	TGTGCCAGCAGCTTGTATTACCCTAGGAACACTGAAGCTTTCTTT	CASSLYYPRNTEAFF
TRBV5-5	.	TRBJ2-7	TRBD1	TGTGCCAGCAGCCCGTTGGGACAGAACTACGAGCAGTACTTC	CASSPLGQNYEQYF
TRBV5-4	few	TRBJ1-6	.	TGTGCCAGCAGCTCCCTGGGCCCTCAGTATTCACCCCTCCACTTT	CASSSLGPQYSPLHF
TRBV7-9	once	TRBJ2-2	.	TGTTCCAGCAGCGGAATCCCTTTGAGCGGGTATACCGGGGAGCTGTTTTTT	CSSSGIPLSGYTGELFF
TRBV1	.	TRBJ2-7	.	TGCACCAGCAGCCAGGGGACTAGCGGGAGGATTTGCGAGCAGTACTTC	CTSSQGTSGRICEQYF
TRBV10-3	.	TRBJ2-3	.	TGTGCCATCAGAGCCTCGACGGGGACAGATACGCAGTATTTT	CAIRASTGTDTQYF
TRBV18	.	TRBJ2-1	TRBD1	TGTGCCAGCTCACCACGAGGACAGGGGTATCAGAGACGAACAAACAATGAGCAGTTCTTC	CASSPRGQGYQRRTNNEQFF
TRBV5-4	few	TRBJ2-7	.	TGTGCCAGCAGCTTGGAGTTCAGCTACGAGCAGTACTTC	CASSLEFSYEQYF
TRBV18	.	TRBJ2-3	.	TGTGCCAGCTCACCGGGGCCTGTTAGCACAGATACGCAGTATTTT	CASSPGPVSTDTQYF
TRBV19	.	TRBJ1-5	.	TGTGCCAGCCGCTGGGACTATAGCAATCAGCCCCAGCATTTT	CASRWDYSNQPQHF
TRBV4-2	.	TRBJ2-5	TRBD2	TGTGCCAGCAGCCCCTATAGGGCGGGAGGAGGAGAGACCCAGTACTTC	CASSPYRAGGGETQYF
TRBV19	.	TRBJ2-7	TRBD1	TGTGCCAGTAGTGTGACAGGGGTTTACCACGAGCAGTACTTC	CASSVTGVYHEQYF
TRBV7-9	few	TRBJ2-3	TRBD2	TGTGCCAGCAGCTCAGGACTAGCGGGAGACACAGATACGCAGTATTTT	CASSSGLAGDTDTQYF
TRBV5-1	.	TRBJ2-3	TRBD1	TGCGCCAGCAGCCCGTCCGGGACAGGGGCAGATACGCAGTATTTT	CASSPSGTGADTQYF
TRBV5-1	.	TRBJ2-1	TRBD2	TGCGCCAGCAGCTCTAGCGGTTACTCCTACAATGAGCAGTTCTTC	CASSSSGYSYNEQFF
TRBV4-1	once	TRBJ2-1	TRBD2	TGCGCCAGCAGCCAAGTCTTCGGGGCCCTAGCGGGGGCGGTGAATGAGCAGTTCTTC	CASSQVFGALAGAVNEQFF
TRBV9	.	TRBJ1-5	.	TGTGCCAGCAGCCGAGGGAATAGCAATCAGCCCCAGCATTTT	CASSRGNSNQPQHF
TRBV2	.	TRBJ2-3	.	TGTGCCAGCAGTGAAGAGGCCAGAGGTACGCAGTATTTT	CASSEEARGTQYF
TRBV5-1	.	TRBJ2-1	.	TGCGCCAGCAGCTTGGCCCTAGGGAGCTCCTACAATGAGCAGTTCTTC	CASSLALGSSYNEQFF
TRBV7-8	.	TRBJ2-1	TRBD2	TGTGCCAGCAGCTGGGGGGGCGGGAGGGCCGGTGAGCAGTTCTTC	CASSWGGGRAGEQFF
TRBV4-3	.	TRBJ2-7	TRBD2	TGCGCCAGCAGCCAAGTGAGCGGGAGGGCCAGTGCCTACGAGCAGTACTTC	CASSQVSGRASAYEQYF
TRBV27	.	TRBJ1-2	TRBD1	TGTGCCAGCAGTTTATACCAGGGGGCTAGGGGCTACACCTTC	CASSLYQGARGYTF
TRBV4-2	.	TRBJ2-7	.	TGTGCCAGCAGCCAAAGACAGCTTATCACCTACGAGCAGTACTTC	CASSQRQLITYEQYF
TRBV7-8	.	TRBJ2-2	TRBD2	TGTGCCAGCAGCTGGGGGGGAGACGGTTCCGGGGAGCTGTTTTTT	CASSWGGDGSGELFF
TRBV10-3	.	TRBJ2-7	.	TGTGCCATCAGTGAAAGCCTCCGGAAAGGGTCGGGAGAGCAGTACTTC	CAISESLRKGSGEQYF
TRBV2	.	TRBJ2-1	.	TGTGCCAGCAGTCAGGGTTCAAACCCCTCCTACAATGAGCAGTTCTTC	CASSQGSNPSYNEQFF
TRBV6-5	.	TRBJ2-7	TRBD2	TGTGCCAGCAGTTCGAGGACTAGCGGGGCCTACGAGCAGTACTTC	CASSSRTSGAYEQYF
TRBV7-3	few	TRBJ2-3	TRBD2	TGTGCCAGCTCCCACGACTCTAGCGGGATGAATACGCAGTATTTT	CASSHDSSGMNTQYF
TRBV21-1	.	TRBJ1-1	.	.	CASSSWGGGTEAFF
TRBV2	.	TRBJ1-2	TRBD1	TGTGCCAGCAATCCGGGACAGGGGGACTATGGCTACACCTTC	CASNPGQGDYGYTF